The present T cell receptor (beta chain) was sequenced within a study of shared clonotypes between healthy human individuals (TCRdb year 2020). For context, the study as a whole: Two women and a few men aged 18 to 49 years were included in the cohort. For each donor, CD4 naive and CD4 memory were each run on three plates, CD8 naive on two plates, and CD8 memory on one plate. To estimate repertoire size and how much clonotypes are shared between individuals, the study performed deep sequencing of blood TCR repertoires from a few healthy adults. To increase sequencing depth and limit assay-specific biases, TCR repertoire library preparation and sequencing were carried out by different laboratories using diverse techniques. Leukapheresis yielded between about 0.85 and 10 billion PBMCs per donor.

In the case of this clone: It has no known antigen specificity. The sample holds no much larger clone one base away, and base qualities are not on file.

CD8 naive samples consisted of CD45RO-negative cells that were positively selected for CCR7, yielding a CD45RA+CCR7+ population without TemRA cells. The donors were healthy, HIV-negative adults with no recently reported acute infections or vaccinations. Every donor was a Caucasian adult residing in Nashville, Tennessee, USA. Blood was collected by leukapheresis, and PBMCs were isolated by Ficoll-Histopaque density gradient centrifugation and then cryopreserved in liquid nitrogen vapor phase. Analytical flow cytometry was used to check the purity and quantity of every magnetically sorted T cell population. Each sorted fraction had its genomic DNA isolated and then quantified by UV absorbance on a Nanodrop 2000c. What the authors observed across the whole study: The small number of donors limited the genetic and exposure-history diversity represented. Naive subsets generally had larger estimated clonotype richness than memory subsets. Sampling was restricted to blood, and TCR repertoires in tissues likely differ from the TCR repertoires found in blood. Pairwise subsampling indicated that sequencing depth was expected to affect the degree of clonotype sharing among donors. Across a handful of donors, about 4.5% of naive CD4, 3% to 4% of naive CD8, around 2.1% of memory CD4, and around 0.4% of memory CD8 clonotypes were shared. Higher generation probabilities were observed for clonotypes shared by all four sorted-subset donors than for non-shared clonotypes. Rarefaction of sorted-subset datasets indicated incomplete sequencing despite the large sequencing depth.

Using the deep immunoSEQ assay, TCR CDR3 regions were amplified from genomic DNA by multiplex PCR. Genomic DNA extracted from each cell subset was distributed evenly over all wells of several immunoSEQ 96-well plates, and each plate served as one replicate. For sorted subsets, approximately 210 ng of genomic DNA, equivalent to some 30,000 T cell genomes, went into each replicate PCR. The purified libraries were quantified using a Qubit 3.0 fluorometer, sized with a Bioanalyzer 2100, and then quantified again using the KAPA Library Quantification kit. A separate single-read 150-cycle Illumina NextSeq 550 flow cell was used to sequence each immunoSEQ 96-well plate. In the original analysis: The immunoSEQ output contained only junctional sequences without quality scores, so filtering could not match that applied to full-length reads. Sequences were annotated with PyIR, a Python wrapper for IgBLAST v1.9, and V/J genes and CDR3 were assigned using IMGT germline references. Reads with weak V/J assignments (E-value above 1e-6), missing CDR3, stop codons, out-of-frame junctions, or ambiguous translated residues were removed. V3J clonotypes were defined as sequences sharing the same inferred V gene, J gene, and CDR3 amino acid sequence. Percentage overlap between repertoires was computed as shared unique clonotypes divided by the size of the smaller repertoire. RTK rarefaction, the Chao1 estimator, and Recon v2.1 estimates of unobserved clonotypes were used to assess repertoire richness. For all TCRbeta clonotypes obtained by the gDNA method from a few donors, generation probabilities were computed with OLGA. TCRdb mirrors the immuneACCESS table, restricted to in-frame sequences. Some clones are absent from its copies; in checked studies, under half trace to an unresolved V gene, and the reason for the others is unknown. V and J calls and clone size are given by that table; D and trimming were obtained from the DNA. In this sample the table shows hundreds of thousands of clones, 98% of which occur a single time. 0.3% to 0.35% of the sample goes to the ten largest clones.

The CDR3 measures 16 amino acids from cysteine to phenylalanine. The read is trimmed to its CDR3 DNA, 48 bases read in frame from base 1. Via the germline V gene, CDR1 is SGDLS and CDR2 YYNGEE. V is clipped by 3 bases and J by 4 bases, and the sequence between their germline boundaries is 20 bases long. The receptor was isolated from a man aged 25-45 years in good health. The sample was naive CD8+ T cells sorted from blood. This specimen's cell subset or site label, interpreted: CD45RA+CCR7+. The V and J genes are TRBV9 and TRBJ2-7; the D region possibly corresponds to TRBD2 (5 bases align). The CDR3 corresponds to CASSETSAVGMYEQYF. The DNA is as follows: TGTGCCAGCAGCGAAACCTCAGCGGTAGGTATGTACGAGCAGTACTTC. The variable domain in full, with residues beyond the CDR3 obtained from the reference TRBV9 and TRBJ2-7 genes, is DSGVTQTPKHLITATGQRVTLRCSPRSGDLSVYWYQQSLDQGLQFLIQYYNGEERAKGNILERFSAQQFPDLHSELNLSSLELGDSALYFCASSETSAVGMYEQYFGPGTRLTVT.